This record concerns one T cell receptor beta chain sequence. No antigen is known for it. This sample stems from a study of shared clonotypes between healthy human individuals. Overall study findings and caveats: Although depth was large, rarefaction showed that sequencing of the sorted subsets was incomplete.

Method: immunoSEQ multiplex PCR; TCRdb's copy keeps in-frame clones and lacks some. This repertoire shows roughly 2,300,000 clones, around 93% found once; its top ten account for around 0.38%. Germline loops: CDR1 LNHDA, CDR2 SQIVND (reference sequence). J gave up 0 bases and V 6 bases, and 5 bases lay outside the gene matches. The CDR3 has 16 amino acids. The V gene is TRBV19, the J gene TRBJ1-5, with 10 bases lining up with TRBD1. Sequenced input: naive CD4+ T cells from PBMCs. Subset specified: CD45RA+ positively selected. The receptor's source is a man between 18 and 29 years old in good health. Some clones in this sample may be carry-over from other donors' samples. CDR3: CASRDRGGYSNQPQHF. The CDR3 DNA reads TGTGCCAGTAGGGACAGGGGGGGATATAGCAATCAGCCCCAGCATTTT. Looking up the rest from reference TRBV19 and TRBJ1-5 gives the full variable domain: DGGITQSPKYLFRKEGQNVTLSCEQNLNHDAMYWYRQDPGQGLRLIYYSQIVNDFQKGDIAEGYSVSREKKESFPLTVTSAQKNPTAFYLCASRDRGGYSNQPQHFGDGTRLSIL.